Following are 30 T cell receptor beta chains from one sample sequenced in a study of blood T cell repertoires in COVID-19. Data came from immunoSEQ multiplex PCR; TCRdb stores just in-frame clones and leaves some out. This repertoire shows 250,000 to 350,000 clones, approximately 90% found once; its top ten account for 2% to 2.5%. The sample was PBMCs or T cells enriched from blood (not recorded which). The receptors originated from a woman aged 60-70 years in a cohort exposed to, infected with or recovered from COVID-19 (not recorded which).

The chain couples TRBV5-1 to TRBJ2-1, with D perhaps matching TRBD2 (5 bases). Trimming pared 0 bases from V and 7 bases from J, leaving 5 bases between. The CDR3 runs to 12 residues. CDR1 SGHRS and CDR2 YFSETQ come from the germline V gene. The CDR3 protein is CASSLAGNEQFF. The CDR3 DNA is TGCGCCAGCAGCTTGGCGGGGAATGAGCAGTTCTTC. Combining the CDR3 with reference TRBV5-1 and TRBJ2-1 gives the whole variable domain KAGVTQTPRYLIKTRGQQVTLSCSPISGHRSVSWYQQTPGQGLQFLFEYFSETQRNKGNFPGRFSGRQFSNSRSEMNVSTLELGDSALYLCASSLAGNEQFFGPGTRLTVL.

The V and J genes are TRBV7-9 and TRBJ2-7; 9 bases match TRBD2. CDR3 length: 14 amino acids. V gave up 1 base and J gave up 6 bases; unmatched junction bases: 4. Germline loops: CDR1 SEHNR, CDR2 FQNEAQ (reference sequence). Here the CDR3 reads CASSLVSGSREQYF. The CDR3 DNA is TGTGCCAGCAGCTTAGTTAGCGGGAGCCGCGAGCAGTACTTC.

This clone has just a few counts. The V and J genes are TRBV11-3 and TRBJ1-1, with 9 nucleotides matching TRBD1. The CDR3 has 12 residues. Germline V CDR1 and CDR2: SGHNT, YENEEA. The trim removed 11 bases at V and 8 bases at J, leaving 9 bases unmatched. DNA for the CDR3: TGTGCCCGCTACCACAGGGGGCGGGAAGCTTTCTTT. Encoded protein: CARYHRGREAFF.

Note on this clone: The sample carries other DNA sequences with the same CDR3. The chain combines TRBV12-3 or TRBV12-4 with TRBJ1-5; D is unclear. V was trimmed by 3 bases and J by 4 bases, leaving 4 bases between them. The CDR3 spans 12 residues. DNA for the CDR3: TGTGCCAGCAGTTTTCTGAATCAGCCCCAGCATTTT. It codes for CASSFLNQPQHF.

The gene calls are TRBV7-8 and TRBJ2-5; maybe TRBD2 (6 bases). CDR1 SGHVS and CDR2 FQNEAQ come from the germline V gene. Trimming left V 1 base short and J 5 bases short, with 14 bases between. This CDR3 region has 15 residues. The CDR3 loop reads CASSLVGRVGETQYF. The CDR3 DNA reads TGTGCCAGCAGCTTAGTCGGGAGAGTCGGGGAGACCCAGTACTTC.

The chain is built from TRBV5-4 and TRBJ2-5, with 14 nucleotides matching TRBD2. This CDR3 is built from 19 residues. V lost 4 bases to trimming and J lost 4 bases; unmatched junction nucleotides: 15. Germline V lookup: CDR1 SGHNT, CDR2 YYREEE (reference sequence). CDR3 residues: CASSARGLAGAFRGETQYF. The CDR3 bases are TGTGCCAGCAGCGCGCGGGGACTAGCGGGAGCGTTTAGAGGAGAGACCCAGTACTTC.

The gene calls are TRBV13 and TRBJ1-4; 8 bases are shared with TRBD1. Unmatched junction bases numbered 10, after V lost 5 bases and J lost 8 bases. Germline-derived CDR1 and CDR2 are PRHDT and FYEKMQ (reference sequence). This CDR3 region has 15 residues. The CDR3 sequence: CASSPIGTGGEKLFF. The CDR3 region has the DNA TGTGCCAGCAGCCCCATCGGGACAGGAGGCGAAAAACTGTTTTTT.

The chain recombines TRBV24-1 with TRBJ1-2; D not resolved. Germline CDR1 is KGHDR and CDR2 is SFDVKD. The CDR3 spans 15 residues. Trimming cost V 2 bases and J 8 bases, with 17 bases left between them. The CDR3 loop is CATSDSGDPLLGYTF. CDR3 in DNA: TGTGCCACCAGTGATTCCGGGGATCCTCTGTTAGGCTACACCTTC.

The V gene is TRBV5-1, the J gene TRBJ2-7, with D possibly matching TRBD1 (6 bases). CDR3 length: 15 amino acids. Germline V gene sequence: CDR1 SGHRS, CDR2 YFSETQ. Trimming pared 0 bases from V and 7 bases from J, leaving 17 bases between. The CDR3 region is CASSLALGGVNEQYF. The DNA of the CDR3 is TGCGCCAGCAGCTTGGCGCTAGGGGGAGTTAATGAGCAGTACTTC.

The V call is TRBV5-1, the J call TRBJ2-7; perhaps TRBD1 as D (5 bases). Germline CDR1 and CDR2: SGHRS and YFSETQ. This CDR3 has 12 amino acids. V lost 2 bases and J 5 bases, leaving 8 bases between the germline ends. The CDR3 coding sequence is TGCGCCAGCAGCTTCCAGGGTGACGAGCAGTACTTC. Amino acid sequence: CASSFQGDEQYF.

This rearrangement joins TRBV5-6 to TRBJ1-2, with 8 bases lining up with TRBD1. CDR1 and CDR2 from the germline V gene are SGHDT and YYEEEE. The CDR3 contains 14 residues. V gave up 4 bases and J gave up 4 bases; unmatched junction bases: 6. The CDR3 coding sequence is TGTGCCAGCAGCATCGGACAGGGTGGCTATGGCTACACCTTC. Its protein is CASSIGQGGYGYTF.

This clone was seen just once. The V call is TRBV20-1, the J call TRBJ1-1; D uncertain. The CDR3 runs to 13 residues. V lost 3 bases and J lost 4, with 12 bases in between. In germline, CDR1 is DFQATT, CDR2 SNEGSKA (reference sequence). As DNA, the CDR3 is TGCAGTGCTAGTCCGGGAGGATTCACTGAAGCTTTCTTT. Its protein product is CSASPGGFTEAFF.

The chain couples TRBV19 to TRBJ2-2; 7 bases align to TRBD1. With V trimmed by 1 base and J by 3 bases, 8 bases remained unmatched. Germline assignment: CDR1 LNHDA and CDR2 SQIVND (reference sequence). This CDR3 has 17 residues. The CDR3 reads CASSIGQGVVDTGELFF. CDR3 bases: TGTGCCAGTAGTATAGGACAGGGCGTGGTGGACACCGGGGAGCTGTTTTTT.

This clone was picked up a small number of times. J is TRBJ2-1 and V is TRBV10-1, with 8 bases that match TRBD1. Germline CDR1 and CDR2: WNHNN and SYGVQD (reference sequence). This CDR3 region has 17 residues. Trimming removed 3 bases from V and 1 base from J; junction bases left unmatched: 8. In nucleotides, the CDR3 is TGCGCCAGCAGTGATATTCGAGGACAGGGTTCCTACAATGAGCAGTTCTTC. This translates into CASSDIRGQGSYNEQFF.

V and J are TRBV9 and TRBJ2-2; maybe TRBD2 (5 bases). Looked up from germline, CDR1 is SGDLS and CDR2 is YYNGEE. The ends were cut back, 0 bases at V and 1 base at J, with 10 bases in the middle. The CDR3 is 16 residues long. The CDR3 DNA is TGTGCCAGCAGCGTAGTCGACGCGGGGAACACCGGGGAGCTGTTTTTT. As protein: CASSVVDAGNTGELFF.

About this clone itself: The junction departs from germline at one end; a sequencing error may be responsible. The chain has TRBV7-6 and TRBJ2-1, with 10 bases matching TRBD2. The CDR3 extends over 14 amino acids. The germline V gene has CDR1 SGHVS and CDR2 FNYEAQ. CDR3 sequence (DNA): TGTGCCAGCAGTGGGACTAGCGTCTACAATAAGCAGTTCTTC. Its protein is CASSGTSVYNKQFF.

The CDR3 nucleotides are TGTGCCAGCAGAAGGACAGGAATGAACACTGAAGCTTTCTTT. It codes for CASRRTGMNTEAFF. V and J are TRBV2 and TRBJ1-1; 7 bases fit TRBD1. Germline CDR1 is SNHLY and CDR2 is FYNNEI. Trimming removed 6 bases from V and 0 bases from J; junction bases left unmatched: 4. The CDR3 runs to 14 residues.

V usage is TRBV7-2 and J usage is TRBJ2-6, with a tentative D call TRBD1 (6 bases). This CDR3 is 16 amino acids long. Germline V CDR1 and CDR2: SGHTA, FQGNSA. Trimming removed 7 bases from V and 4 bases from J, with 17 bases in between. The CDR3, as DNA: TGTGCCAGCACCTCATGGGCAGGGGCCGGGGCCAACGTCCTGACTTTC. This gives the protein CASTSWAGAGANVLTF.

The rearrangement links TRBV29-1 to TRBJ2-1, with TRBD2 as a possible D gene (6 bases). The length of the CDR3 is 14 residues. Germline V gives CDR1 SQVTM, CDR2 ANQGSEA. V was cut by 8 bases and J by 8 bases, with 22 bases left in between. In nucleotides, the CDR3 is TGCAGCACCTCCCCCACTAGCATGTTCCATGAGCAGTTCTTC. Translating gives CSTSPTSMFHEQFF.

This chain connects TRBV5-4 to TRBJ1-2; D gene uncertain. There are 13 residues in the CDR3. V gave up 4 bases and J gave up 7 bases, with 14 bases separating them. Germline lookup yields CDR1 SGHNT and CDR2 YYREEE (reference sequence). The DNA of the CDR3 is TGTGCCAGCAGCCCTGCAGGTTCTCGTGGCTACACCTTC. It codes for CASSPAGSRGYTF.

This chain connects TRBV15 to TRBJ2-1, with a possible D match to TRBD2 (6 bases). The V gene lost 4 bases and the J gene lost 9 bases, with 7 bases spanning the gap. This CDR3 has 11 amino acids. CDR1 is LNHNV, CDR2 YYDKDF, per germline (reference sequence). The CDR3 loop reads CATSNGGEQFF. Written as DNA, the CDR3 is TGTGCCACCAGCAACGGGGGTGAGCAGTTCTTC.

CDR3 DNA: TGTGCCAGTAACCCGACAGGGGGAAAAGGGACCCAGTACTTC. Protein product: CASNPTGGKGTQYF. The J gene is TRBJ2-5, the V gene TRBV19; 9 nucleotides match TRBD1. This CDR3 comprises 14 residues. V trimming: 7 bases; J trimming: 7 bases; junction bases outside the gene matches: 10. Germline loops: CDR1 LNHDA, CDR2 SQIVND (reference sequence). Complete variable domain (other parts from reference TRBV19 and TRBJ2-5): DGGITQSPKYLFRKEGQNVTLSCEQNLNHDAMYWYRQDPGQGLRLIYYSQIVNDFQKGDIAEGYSVSREKKESFPLTVTSAQKNPTAFYLCASNPTGGKGTQYFGPGTRLLVL.

This chain uses TRBV3-1 (or the pseudogene TRBV3-2) with TRBJ1-1; the D gene is possibly TRBD1 (6 bases). Germline values: CDR1 LGHDT, CDR2 YNNKEL (reference sequence). This CDR3 has 14 residues. V lost 5 bases, J lost 9 bases, and 19 bases lay in between. The CDR3 sequence: CASSAGRGRGKAFF. CDR3 in DNA: TGTGCCAGCAGCGCAGGCAGGGGCCGTGGAAAAGCTTTCTTT.

This chain joins TRBV30 and TRBJ2-2; possibly TRBD2 for D (6 bases). Looked up from germline, CDR1 is GTSNPN and CDR2 is SVGIG (reference sequence). CDR3 size: 15 residues. V was pared by 0 bases and J by 8 bases, with 16 bases between. As DNA, the CDR3 is TGTGCCTGGAGTGTTTTTGGAGGGTATGGGGGGGAGCTGTTTTTT. The encoded protein is CAWSVFGGYGGELFF.

This clone turned up a few times. The chain carries TRBV19 and TRBJ1-5; 10 nucleotides agree with TRBD1. Per the germline V gene, CDR1 is LNHDA and CDR2 is SQIVND (reference sequence). The CDR3 length is 16 residues. With V trimmed by 0 bases and J by 9 bases, 8 bases remained unmatched. The CDR3 region is CASSIEGQGTLGPQHF. The CDR3 nucleotides read TGTGCCAGTAGTATAGAGGGACAGGGGACCTTGGGGCCCCAGCATTTT.

The rearrangement uses TRBV29-1 and TRBJ2-3; D is possibly TRBD2 (5 bases). The germline gives CDR1 SQVTM, CDR2 ANQGSEA. V lost 4 bases and J lost 0, with 11 bases in between. This CDR3 region has 14 residues. The CDR3 DNA reads as TGCAGCGTTGTGCCCCCGGGGAGCACAGATACGCAGTATTTT. Translating gives CSVVPPGSTDTQYF.

J is TRBJ2-1 and V is TRBV11-3; TRBD2 aligns across 14 bases. V lost 5 bases and J lost 2; bases outside the gene matches: 14. CDR3 length: 20 amino acids. Germline lookup yields CDR1 SGHNT and CDR2 YENEEA. This CDR3 reads CASSPRTSGRFPTPYNEQFF. CDR3 coding DNA: TGTGCCAGCAGCCCCCGGACTAGCGGGAGGTTTCCCACACCCTACAATGAGCAGTTCTTC.

V is TRBV19 and J is TRBJ2-6; D is perhaps TRBD2 (5 bases). This CDR3 contains 13 residues. Trimming cost V 9 bases and J 3 bases, with 9 bases left between them. Germline V CDR1 and CDR2: LNHDA, SQIVND (reference sequence). The CDR3 reads CASLAGGANVLTF. The DNA of the CDR3 is TGTGCCAGCCTAGCAGGTGGGGCCAACGTCCTGACTTTC.

The V gene is TRBV19, the J gene TRBJ2-7; a possible D gene is TRBD2 (5 bases). With 4 bases removed from V and 6 bases from J, the gap between germline ends came to 16 bases. The V gene's germline CDR1 is LNHDA and CDR2 SQIVND (reference sequence). This CDR3 spans 14 amino acids. The CDR3 loop reads CASSTTERNSEQYF. The CDR3, as DNA: TGTGCCAGTAGTACGACGGAGCGGAACTCCGAGCAGTACTTC.

This chain uses TRBV3-1 (or the pseudogene TRBV3-2) with TRBJ2-1; possibly TRBD2 for D (7 bases). The V gene's germline CDR1 is LGHDT and CDR2 YNNKEL (reference sequence). The CDR3 has 18 residues. V shed 0 bases and J shed 1 base, with 16 bases lying between them. The CDR3 DNA follows: TGTGCCAGCAGCCAAGATCCTCGCGGGGGCCGTTCCTACAATGAGCAGTTCTTC. Translation gives CASSQDPRGGRSYNEQFF.